What follows are 20 T cell receptor beta chains derived from one specimen sequenced in a study of PD-L1 blockade in urothelial cancer. The method was immunoSEQ multiplex PCR; TCRdb's version includes in-frame clones alone and lacks a portion of them. The repertoire holds around 62,000 clones, about 90% seen once, with 11% in the top ten. Time point reported: peripheral blood 6 weeks after treatment start. The sequenced sample was PBMCs, obtained around atezolizumab (anti-PD-L1) treatment. The receptors come from a man aged 55 to 70 with urothelial cancer.

The V gene is TRBV28, the J gene TRBJ2-7; 9 bases match TRBD1. Germline assignment: CDR1 MDHEN and CDR2 SYDVKM. The CDR3 is made up of 15 amino acids. V shed 5 bases, J shed 3 bases, and the junction held 8 bases outside the gene matches. Here the CDR3 DNA reads TGTGCCAGCAGTGTCAAACAGGGGGCCAGCTACGAGCAGTACTTC. It codes for CASSVKQGASYEQYF.

The CDR3 bases are TGTGCCACCAGCAAGAATAGCGGGTACGAGCAGTACTTC. Amino acids: CATSKNSGYEQYF. V is TRBV15 and J is TRBJ2-7; 7 nucleotides agree with TRBD2. The germline V gene encodes CDR1 LNHNV and CDR2 YYDKDF (reference sequence). With 4 bases clipped from V and 4 bases from J, the junction kept 4 bases outside the gene matches. This CDR3 spans 13 amino acids.

The chain employs TRBV5-1 and TRBJ2-2; 7 nucleotides agree with TRBD1. The V and J ends lost 4 bases and 2 bases, in that order; junction bases with no gene match: 8. CDR3 length: 16 amino acids. Germline CDR1 reads SGHRS; CDR2 reads YFSETQ. As DNA, the CDR3 is TGCGCCAGCAGCGCTGGTGGGACAGTCAACACCGGGGAGCTGTTTTTT. This gives the protein CASSAGGTVNTGELFF.

The chain uses TRBV7-9 and TRBJ1-4; 7 bases are a match to TRBD1. The germline V gene has CDR1 SEHNR and CDR2 FQNEAQ (reference sequence). The CDR3 contains 17 residues. Unmatched junction bases numbered 10, after V lost 6 bases and J lost 0 bases. The CDR3 region has the DNA TGTGCCAGCAGTACAAGTCGACAGGGCGCAACTAATGAAAAACTGTTTTTT. Its protein is CASSTSRQGATNEKLFF.

This chain connects TRBV10-3 to TRBJ2-7; 9 bases map to TRBD2. The CDR3 runs 15 residues. Germline CDR1 is ENHRY and CDR2 is SYGVKD. The J segment lost 1 base and the V segment lost 6 bases, leaving 7 bases of the junction unmatched. CDR3 region: CAIRFSGGGSYEQYF. The CDR3 DNA follows: TGTGCCATCAGATTTAGCGGGGGAGGATCCTACGAGCAGTACTTC.

V usage is TRBV6-6 and J usage is TRBJ1-1, with 9 bases fitting TRBD1. Trimming removed 5 bases from V and 0 bases from J; junction bases left unmatched: 7. From germline, CDR1 is MNHNY and CDR2 SVGAGI (reference sequence). CDR3 length: 16 residues. The CDR3 reads CASSRTGTGLNTEAFF. DNA for the CDR3: TGTGCCAGCAGTCGTACCGGGACAGGGCTGAACACTGAAGCTTTCTTT.

V and J are TRBV6-1 and TRBJ1-5, with a tentative D call TRBD1 (5 bases). The CDR3 loop spans 14 amino acids. In germline, CDR1 is MNHNS, CDR2 SASEGT. Trimming pared 4 bases from V and 2 bases from J, leaving 9 bases between. The CDR3 DNA reads as TGTGCCAGCAGTGCCAGGGTGGGCAATCAGCCCCAGCATTTT. Protein sequence: CASSARVGNQPQHF.

The chain carries TRBV18 and TRBJ2-3; a weak D match, TRBD1 (6 bases). The CDR3 runs to 17 residues. The V gene's germline CDR1 is KGHSH and CDR2 LQKENI. Trimming pared 2 bases from V and 7 bases from J, leaving 22 bases between. The CDR3 DNA reads TGTGCCAGCTCACCAAGAGTGGTAAGGGGGAGCGTGTATACGCAGTATTTT. The encoded protein is CASSPRVVRGSVYTQYF.

This clone was picked up one time. The chain recombines TRBV28 with TRBJ2-5, with 9 bases that match TRBD1. Trimming took 1 base from V and 2 from J; bases not matched to a gene: 2. This CDR3 comprises 15 residues. The germline gives CDR1 MDHEN, CDR2 SYDVKM. CDR3 sequence: CASSLSGQGQETQYF. CDR3 nucleotides: TGTGCCAGCAGTTTATCGGGACAGGGACAAGAGACCCAGTACTTC.

J is TRBJ1-3 and V is TRBV29-1; possible D gene TRBD1, 5 bases. The germline V gene encodes CDR1 SQVTM and CDR2 ANQGSEA. Trimming stripped 7 bases from V and 0 bases from J, with 10 bases between. The CDR3 has 13 residues. The DNA for the CDR3 is TGCAGCGCCCGGGGGGGCTCTGGAAACACCATATATTTT. This codes for CSARGGSGNTIYF.

The J gene is TRBJ2-5, the V gene TRBV18, with D perhaps matching TRBD2 (5 bases). The V and J ends lost 0 bases and 7 bases respectively, with 18 bases between them. Germline lookup yields CDR1 KGHSH and CDR2 LQKENI. The CDR3 runs 16 residues. CDR3 sequence (DNA): TGTGCCAGCTCACCACCGGAAGGAGGCTGGGGTACGACCCAGTACTTC. It is translated as CASSPPEGGWGTTQYF. Complete variable domain (other parts from reference TRBV18 and TRBJ2-5): NAGVMQNPRHLVRRRGQEARLRCSPMKGHSHVYWYRQLPEEGLKFMVYLQKENIIDESGMPKERFSAEFPKEGPSILRIQQVVRGDSAAYFCASSPPEGGWGTTQYFGPGTRLLVL.

The chain has TRBV6-5 and TRBJ2-1; TRBD2 is a possible D gene (6 bases). The CDR3 covers 13 residues. CDR1 is MNHEY, CDR2 SVGAGI, per germline. V shed 8 bases and J shed 3 bases, with 11 bases lying between them. CDR3 region: CASRGLVYNEQFF. For the CDR3, the DNA is TGTGCCAGCCGGGGACTTGTCTACAATGAGCAGTTCTTC.

The V and J genes are TRBV5-1 and TRBJ1-1; possibly TRBD1 for D (5 bases). Germline CDR1 SGHRS, CDR2 YFSETQ. The germline V and J ends were trimmed by 3 bases and 0 bases, with 15 bases remaining between them. The CDR3 covers 16 residues. CDR3 sequence (DNA): TGCGCCAGCAGCTCTAAACCGACAGCAATGAACACTGAAGCTTTCTTT. It translates to CASSSKPTAMNTEAFF. The variable domain in full, completed from reference TRBV5-1 and TRBJ1-1, reads KAGVTQTPRYLIKTRGQQVTLSCSPISGHRSVSWYQQTPGQGLQFLFEYFSETQRNKGNFPGRFSGRQFSNSRSEMNVSTLELGDSALYLCASSSKPTAMNTEAFFGQGTRLTVV.

This chain links TRBV2 with TRBJ2-5; D is undetermined. This CDR3 has 12 residues. V lost 6 bases, J lost 3 bases, and 8 bases lay in between. Germline values: CDR1 SNHLY, CDR2 FYNNEI. The CDR3: CASSRREETQYF. The CDR3 DNA is TGTGCCAGCAGCCGGAGAGAAGAGACCCAGTACTTC.

The V and J genes are TRBV7-3 and TRBJ2-2, with TRBD1 matching 10 bases. Germline V gene sequence: CDR1 SGHTA, CDR2 FQGTGA. CDR3 length: 16 residues. V trimming: 5 bases; J trimming: 7 bases; junction bases outside the gene matches: 10. CDR3 nucleotide sequence: TGTGCCAGCAGCATAGACGCCGGGACAGGGGTCGGGGAGCTGTTTTTT. This codes for CASSIDAGTGVGELFF.

The CDR3 here is CASSGTGGNYGYTF. For the CDR3, the DNA is TGTGCCAGCAGCGGGACAGGGGGAAACTATGGCTACACCTTC. The V gene is TRBV9, the J gene TRBJ1-2; 10 nucleotides line up with TRBD1. This CDR3 is 14 amino acids long. Germline CDR1 is SGDLS and CDR2 is YYNGEE. Losses at the gene ends were 3 bases for V and 2 bases for J; bases not matched to a gene: 1.

The chain employs TRBV6-5 and TRBJ1-4, with D perhaps TRBD1 (5 bases). Between the trimmed V and J ends, which lost 5 bases and 7 bases, there was a span of 14 bases. CDR3 length: 14 amino acids. The germline V gene encodes CDR1 MNHEY and CDR2 SVGAGI. Here the CDR3 reads CASSVGQQGEKLFF. CDR3 bases: TGTGCCAGCAGTGTGGGCCAGCAGGGTGAAAAACTGTTTTTT.

The chain carries TRBV7-8 and TRBJ2-3; no definite D call. The CDR3 is 16 residues long. V lost 5 bases, J lost 0 bases, and 15 bases lay in between. Germline-derived CDR1 and CDR2 are SGHVS and FQNEAQ. CDR3 amino acids: CASSPYGQTSTDTQYF. The CDR3 DNA reads TGTGCCAGCAGCCCGTACGGTCAAACTAGCACAGATACGCAGTATTTT.

This chain links TRBV5-4 with TRBJ2-7; D not certain. CDR3 length: 15 amino acids. Germline CDR1 SGHNT, CDR2 YYREEE (reference sequence). Trimming shortened V by 0 bases and J by 7 bases, and 17 bases separated the two germline ends. This CDR3 is CASSLVGRQAREQYF. The CDR3 DNA reads TGTGCCAGCAGCTTGGTTGGTCGCCAGGCTCGGGAGCAGTACTTC.

The chain has TRBV27 and TRBJ2-1; 10 nucleotides line up with TRBD2. V lost 7 bases to trimming and J lost 0 bases; unmatched junction nucleotides: 21. The germline gives CDR1 MNHEY, CDR2 SMNVEV (reference sequence). The CDR3 length is 21 residues. CDR3 amino acids: CASTSKQRASGGWSSYNEQFF. CDR3 nucleotide sequence: TGTGCCAGCACATCAAAACAAAGGGCTAGCGGGGGATGGAGCTCCTACAATGAGCAGTTCTTC.